This T cell receptor (beta chain) was recovered during a study of regulatory T cells in long-lasting Graves disease. This clonotype was picked up many times. Its antigen is unknown. Study outcomes and limitations: Analysis covered peripheral blood alone, not thyroid tissue.

TCR beta libraries were built with iRepertoire HTBI primers and Arm-PCR of CDR3 regions. A single record per CDR3 protein comes from TCRdb applying MiXCR to the multiplex PCR reads. The table has 500,000 or so distinct CDR3 sequences, 15% to 20% seen once; the top ten hold 12%. Time point denoted: newly diagnosed GD, antithyroid drugs for less than 3 months. Generation of the TCR library employed RNA extracted from PBMCs. Graves' disease diagnosis used American Thyroid Association guidelines. Patients came through an endocrinology department, and that department was in Xi'an, China. The germline CDR1 and CDR2 sequences are KGHSH and LQKENI. This CDR3 region has 13 residues. J lost 8 bases, V lost 8 bases, and 10 bases had no gene match. These same data were also listed under a study on T cells in Graves' hyperthyroidism and ophthalmopathy. That work adds: HTBI primers were employed in a first-round RT-PCR of the TCR CDR3.

The chain joins TRBV18 to TRBJ1-2; 8 nucleotides agree with TRBD1. The clonotype originates from a man aged 40-49 years with Graves disease. Source: peripheral blood mononuclear cells (PBMCs), taken at new diagnosis, from a patient treated with antithyroid drugs. This chain's CDR3 is CASSPGQGRGYTF. CDR3 sequence (DNA): TGTGCCAGCAGCCCCGGACAGGGTCGGGGCTACACCTTC.